One and the same sample provided the 4 T cell receptor beta chains below, sequenced in a study of T cells in Graves' hyperthyroidism and ophthalmopathy (dated by TCRdb to 2018 to 2020). The protocol used for the library was multiplex PCR. For sequencing, an Illumina HiSeq 2000 was employed. The TCR beta CDR3 regions were amplified from RNA transcripts. A first-round RT-PCR of the TCR CDR3 used the HTBI primer set with the Qiagen OneStep RT-PCR kit. TCRdb trimmed public reads at Q25 via fastp, called clones via MiXCR and kept in-frame beta chains. Records with the same CDR3 protein are collapsed into one entry carrying the most frequent genes and DNA. For this sample there are 300,000 to 400,000 distinct CDR3 sequences; approximately 13% appear just once. The top ten clones comprise around 23% of the sample. The sample consisted of blood. These receptors originate from a woman aged 25 to 39 with Graves' hyperthyroidism.

This clonotype was detected only a few times. The V gene is TRBV28, the J gene TRBJ2-7; D may be TRBD1 (6 bases). Trimming cost V 6 bases and J 7 bases, with 19 bases left between them. Germline V gene lookup returns CDR1 MDHEN and CDR2 SYDVKM. This CDR3 contains 14 residues. The chain's CDR3 is CASSRFGTITEQYF. CDR3 sequence (DNA): TGTGCCAGCAGCCGGTTCGGGACAATAACGGAGCAGTACTTC.

This clonotype was seen repeatedly, ten times or more. The chain joins TRBV20-1 to TRBJ1-2, with D perhaps matching TRBD1 (6 bases). CDR1 and CDR2 (germline): DFQATT, SNEGSKA (reference sequence). The CDR3 spans 12 residues. V lost 1 base and J 10 bases, leaving 13 bases between the germline ends. For the CDR3, the DNA is TGCAGTGCTAGAGCGGACAGTTCCTTCTACACCTTC. It translates to CSARADSSFYTF.

This clonotype appeared many times. The chain carries TRBV4-1 and TRBJ1-4, with 8 nucleotides matching TRBD1. The CDR3 runs 15 residues. Germline assignment: CDR1 MGHRA and CDR2 YSYEKL. The J segment lost 8 bases and the V segment lost 3 bases, leaving 8 bases of the junction unmatched. CDR3 protein: CASSQGDRKEEKLFF. For the CDR3, the DNA is TGCGCCAGCAGCCAGGGGGACAGGAAGGAAGAAAAACTGTTTTTT.

V gene TRBV19 combines with J gene TRBJ1-2, with 8 bases lining up with TRBD1. The CDR3 is 15 amino acids. CDR1 and CDR2 (germline): LNHDA, SQIVND (reference sequence). The J segment lost 8 bases and the V segment lost 3 bases, leaving 11 bases of the junction unmatched. The CDR3 region is CASSMQVGTGGGYTF. CDR3 nucleotides: TGTGCCAGTAGTATGCAAGTTGGGACAGGAGGAGGCTACACCTTC.